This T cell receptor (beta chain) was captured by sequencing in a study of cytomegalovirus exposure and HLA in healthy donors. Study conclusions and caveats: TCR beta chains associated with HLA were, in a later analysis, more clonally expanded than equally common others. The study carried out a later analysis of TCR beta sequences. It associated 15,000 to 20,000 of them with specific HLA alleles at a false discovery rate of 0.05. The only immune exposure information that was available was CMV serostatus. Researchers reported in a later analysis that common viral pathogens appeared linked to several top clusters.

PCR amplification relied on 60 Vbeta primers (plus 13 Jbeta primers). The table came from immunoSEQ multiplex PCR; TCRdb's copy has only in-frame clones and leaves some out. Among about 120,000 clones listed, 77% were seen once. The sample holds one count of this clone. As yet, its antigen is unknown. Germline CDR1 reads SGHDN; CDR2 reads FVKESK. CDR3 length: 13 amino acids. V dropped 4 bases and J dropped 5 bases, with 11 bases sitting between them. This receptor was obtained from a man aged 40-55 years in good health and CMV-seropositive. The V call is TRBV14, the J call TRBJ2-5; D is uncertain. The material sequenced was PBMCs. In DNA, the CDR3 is TGTGCCAGCAGCCGGCTAAGACTGGAGACCCAGTACTTC. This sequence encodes CASSRLRLETQYF.